A selection of T cell receptor beta chains follows, all from one sample in a study of cytomegalovirus exposure and HLA in healthy donors. TCRdb's copy holds only in-frame clones and misses some; the assay was immunoSEQ multiplex PCR. The sample shows around 130,000 clones, 60% to 85% of them seen only once. The material sequenced was PBMCs. These receptors were obtained from a woman aged 35 to 49 in good health and CMV-seronegative. CDR3s include the opening cysteine and the closing phenylalanine or tryptophan. Fields, in order: V gene, J gene, D gene, clone size, CDR3 length, CDR3 DNA, CDR3 protein. A D gene is named only where the DNA matches it firmly. Size is stated for part of the rows, as once, few or many counts, or as a class when the clone is expanded.

>TRBV9|TRBJ1-1|TRBD1|-|16
TGTGCCAGCAGCGTAGGAGAGGGGGCTTTGAACACTGAAGCTTTCTTT
CASSVGEGALNTEAFF
>TRBV6-6|TRBJ2-4|-|-|15
TGTGCCAGCAGTGGTCGACTAGAGGTCAAAAACATTCAGTACTTC
CASSGRLEVKNIQYF
>TRBV2|TRBJ2-3|TRBD2|-|16
TGTGCCAGCAGTGCACTAGCGGGAGCTACTACAGATACGCAGTATTTT
CASSALAGATTDTQYF
>TRBV10-1|TRBJ2-3|-|few|14
TGCGCCAGCGTTACCGGGACACGGGAAGATACGCAGTATTTT
CASVTGTREDTQYF
>TRBV7-2|TRBJ2-1|-|-|11
TGTGCCAGCAGCCACACGTACGAGCAGTTCTTC
CASSHTYEQFF
>TRBV7-3|TRBJ2-3|-|-|15
TGTGCCAGCAGCTTAGCTGGGGGGGCCACAGATACGCAGTATTTT
CASSLAGGATDTQYF
>TRBV5-8|TRBJ2-1|-|once|15
TGTGCCAGCAGCTTGGGGGGACATATCTACAATGAGCAGTTCTTC
CASSLGGHIYNEQFF
>TRBV20-1|TRBJ1-1|-|once|11
TGCAGTGGCCGGGAGAACACTGAAGCTTTCTTT
CSGRENTEAFF
>TRBV7-6|TRBJ1-4|TRBD1|-|16
TGTGCCAGCAGCATTAATACAGGGGTCACTAATGAAAAACTGTTTTTT
CASSINTGVTNEKLFF
>TRBV10-2|TRBJ2-3|TRBD1|-|14
TGCGCCAGCCGTATCACAGGGGGAGCAGATACGCAGTATTTT
CASRITGGADTQYF
>TRBV7-9|TRBJ2-1|-|-|17
TGTTCCAGCAGCCCCGTAAAGGGGGGGGGCCCCTACAATGAGCAGTTCTTC
CSSSPVKGGGPYNEQFF
>TRBV9|TRBJ2-5|-|-|14
TGTGCCAGCAGCGTAGAGGGAGCGAAAAAGGCCCAGTACTTC
CASSVEGAKKAQYF
>TRBV7-9|TRBJ2-1|-|once|12
TGTTCCAGCAGCCACCATCGGGATGAGCAGTTCTTC
CSSSHHRDEQFF
>TRBV19|TRBJ2-3|-|-|15
TGTGCCAGTAGCCCAGGGGCAACTAGCACAGATACGCAGTATTTT
CASSPGATSTDTQYF
>TRBV7-9|TRBJ1-1|-|few|14
TGTGCCAGCAGCTTGCCCAGGGAGAACACTGAAGCTTTCTTT
CASSLPRENTEAFF
>TRBV11-2|TRBJ2-1|-|-|17
TGTGCCAGCAGATTAGTTTTAGCGCCCCTATCCTACAATGAGCAGTTCTTC
CASRLVLAPLSYNEQFF
>TRBV6-1|TRBJ1-1|TRBD1|-|14
TGTGCCAGCAGTGGGACAGGTTTTGGGACTGAAGCTTTCTTT
CASSGTGFGTEAFF
>TRBV6-1|TRBJ1-1|-|-|13
TGTGCCAGCAGTGAATCGGCAGGCCTGCGAGCTTTCTTT
CASSESAGLRAFF